This T cell receptor beta chain was profiled in a study of T cell repertoires in cytomegalovirus infection. TCRdb recomputed calls from the reads with MiXCR, one row per CDR3 protein. Here the sample spans 800,000 to 950,000 distinct CDR3 sequences, around a third being singletons. Trimming left V 2 bases short and J 4 bases short, with 14 bases between. Germline V gene sequence: CDR1 MNHEY, CDR2 SMNVEV (reference sequence). The CDR3 totals 15 residues. Concerning this clonotype: The antigen remains unidentified.

Sequenced here: cultured CD8+ T cells from PBMCs, sampled from culture after CMV antigen stimulation. The receptor was derived from a human donor in good health (CMV status not recorded). Some clones in this sample may be carry-over from other donors' samples. This chain links TRBV27 with TRBJ1-2; TRBD1 might be the D (5 bases). CDR3 sequence reads: CASSLKGLSPYGYTF. The CDR3 DNA reads as TGTGCCAGCAGTTTAAAGGGGCTCTCCCCCTATGGCTACACCTTC.